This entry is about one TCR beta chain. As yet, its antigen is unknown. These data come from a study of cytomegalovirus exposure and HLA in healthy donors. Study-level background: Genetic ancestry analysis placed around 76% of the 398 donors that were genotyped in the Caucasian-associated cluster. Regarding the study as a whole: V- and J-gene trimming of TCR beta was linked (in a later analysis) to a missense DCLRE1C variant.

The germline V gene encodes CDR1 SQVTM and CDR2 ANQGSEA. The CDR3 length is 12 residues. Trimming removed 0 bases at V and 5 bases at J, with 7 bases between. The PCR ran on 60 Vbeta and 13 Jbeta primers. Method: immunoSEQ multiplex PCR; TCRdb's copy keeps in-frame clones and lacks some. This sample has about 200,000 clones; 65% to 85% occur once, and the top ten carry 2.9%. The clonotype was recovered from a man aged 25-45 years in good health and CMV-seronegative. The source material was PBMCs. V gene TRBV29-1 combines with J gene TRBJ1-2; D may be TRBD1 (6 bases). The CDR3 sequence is CSVEDRGYGYTF. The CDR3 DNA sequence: TGCAGCGTTGAAGACAGGGGATATGGCTACACCTTC.